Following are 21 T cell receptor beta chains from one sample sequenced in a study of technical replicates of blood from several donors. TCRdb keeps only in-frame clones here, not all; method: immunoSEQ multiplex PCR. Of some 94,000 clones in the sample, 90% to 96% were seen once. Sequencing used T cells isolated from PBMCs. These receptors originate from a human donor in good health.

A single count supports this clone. The CDR3 DNA follows: TGCGCCAGCAGCCAAACTACAGGGTCCACAGATACGCAGTATTTT. This sequence encodes CASSQTTGSTDTQYF. The chain combines TRBV4-3 with TRBJ2-3; tentative D call: TRBD1 (6 bases). Trimming pared 2 bases from V and 2 bases from J, leaving 11 bases between. This CDR3 contains 15 residues. Looked up from germline, CDR1 is LGHNA and CDR2 is YSLEER.

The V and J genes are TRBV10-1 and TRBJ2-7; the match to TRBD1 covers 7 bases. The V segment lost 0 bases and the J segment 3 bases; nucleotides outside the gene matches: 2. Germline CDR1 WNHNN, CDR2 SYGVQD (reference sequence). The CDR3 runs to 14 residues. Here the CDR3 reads CASSESRDSYEQYF. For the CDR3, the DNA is TGCGCCAGCAGTGAGTCGAGGGACAGCTACGAGCAGTACTTC.

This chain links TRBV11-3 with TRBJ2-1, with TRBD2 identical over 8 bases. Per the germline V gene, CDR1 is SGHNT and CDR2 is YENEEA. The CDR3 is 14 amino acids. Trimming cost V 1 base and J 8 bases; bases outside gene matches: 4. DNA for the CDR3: TGTGCCAGCAGCTTAGCGGGAGGGCCCTATGAGCAGTTCTTC. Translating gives CASSLAGGPYEQFF.

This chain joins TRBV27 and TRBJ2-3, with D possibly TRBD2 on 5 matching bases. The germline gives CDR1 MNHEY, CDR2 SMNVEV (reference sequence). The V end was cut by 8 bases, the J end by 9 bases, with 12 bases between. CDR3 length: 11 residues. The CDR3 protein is CASRTSLTQYF. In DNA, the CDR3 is TGTGCCAGCCGAACTAGTTTAACGCAGTATTTT.

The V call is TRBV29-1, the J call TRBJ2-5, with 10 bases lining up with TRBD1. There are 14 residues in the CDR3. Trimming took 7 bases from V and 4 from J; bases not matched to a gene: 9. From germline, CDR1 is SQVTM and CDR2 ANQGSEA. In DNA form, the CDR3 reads TGCAGCGCTAGATTGACAGGGGGCGTAGAGACCCAGTACTTC. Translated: CSARLTGGVETQYF. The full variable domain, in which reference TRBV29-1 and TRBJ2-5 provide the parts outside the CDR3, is SAVISQKPSRDICQRGTSLTIQCQVDSQVTMMFWYRQQPGQSLTLIATANQGSEATYESGFVIDKFPISRPNLTFSTLTVSNMSPEDSSIYLCSARLTGGVETQYFGPGTRLLVL.

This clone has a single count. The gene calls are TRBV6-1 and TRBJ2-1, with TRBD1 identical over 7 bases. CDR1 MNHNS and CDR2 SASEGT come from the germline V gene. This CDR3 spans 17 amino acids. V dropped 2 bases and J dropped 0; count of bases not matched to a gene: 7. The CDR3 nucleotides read TGTGCCAGCAGTGAATTGACAGGGACAGACTCCTACAATGAGCAGTTCTTC. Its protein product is CASSELTGTDSYNEQFF.

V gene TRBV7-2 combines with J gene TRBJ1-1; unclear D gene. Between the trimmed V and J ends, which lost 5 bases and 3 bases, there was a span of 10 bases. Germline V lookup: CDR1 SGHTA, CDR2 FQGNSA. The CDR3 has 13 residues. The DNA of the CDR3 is TGTGCCAGCAGCCTCTCCCCCTACACTGAAGCTTTCTTT. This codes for CASSLSPYTEAFF. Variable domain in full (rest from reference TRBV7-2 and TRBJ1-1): GAGVSQSPSNKVTEKGKDVELRCDPISGHTALYWYRQSLGQGLEFLIYFQGNSAPDKSGLPSDRFSAERTGGSVSTLTIQRTQQEDSAVYLCASSLSPYTEAFFGQGTRLTVV.

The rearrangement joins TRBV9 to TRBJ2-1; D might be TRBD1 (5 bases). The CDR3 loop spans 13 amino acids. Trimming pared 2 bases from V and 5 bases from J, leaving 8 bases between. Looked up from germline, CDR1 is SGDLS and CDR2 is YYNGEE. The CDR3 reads CASSVQGHNEQFF. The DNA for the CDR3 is TGTGCCAGCAGCGTCCAGGGCCACAATGAGCAGTTCTTC.

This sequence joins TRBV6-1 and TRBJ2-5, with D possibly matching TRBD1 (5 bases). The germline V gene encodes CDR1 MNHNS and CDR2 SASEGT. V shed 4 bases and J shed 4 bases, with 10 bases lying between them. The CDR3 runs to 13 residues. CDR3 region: CASSGDSTETQYF. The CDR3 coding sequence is TGTGCCAGCAGTGGAGACAGTACAGAGACCCAGTACTTC.

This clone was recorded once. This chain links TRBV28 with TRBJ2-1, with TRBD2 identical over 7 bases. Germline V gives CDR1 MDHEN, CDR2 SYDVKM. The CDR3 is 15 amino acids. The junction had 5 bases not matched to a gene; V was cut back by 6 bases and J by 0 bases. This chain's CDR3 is CASRSGTSSYNEQFF. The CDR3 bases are TGTGCCAGCAGAAGCGGGACCTCCTCCTACAATGAGCAGTTCTTC.

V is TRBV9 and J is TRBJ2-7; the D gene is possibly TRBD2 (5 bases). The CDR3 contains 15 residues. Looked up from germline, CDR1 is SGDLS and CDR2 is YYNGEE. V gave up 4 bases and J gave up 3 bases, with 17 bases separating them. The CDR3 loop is CASSPSRTAYYEQYF. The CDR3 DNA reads TGTGCCAGCAGCCCTAGCCGGACTGCCTACTACGAGCAGTACTTC.

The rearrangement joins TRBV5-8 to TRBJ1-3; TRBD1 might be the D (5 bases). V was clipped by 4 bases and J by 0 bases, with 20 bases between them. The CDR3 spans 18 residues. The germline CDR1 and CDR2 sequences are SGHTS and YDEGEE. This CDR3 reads CASSLTHQTAISGNTIYF. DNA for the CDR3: TGTGCCAGCAGCCTGACACACCAGACAGCGATCTCTGGAAACACCATATATTTT.

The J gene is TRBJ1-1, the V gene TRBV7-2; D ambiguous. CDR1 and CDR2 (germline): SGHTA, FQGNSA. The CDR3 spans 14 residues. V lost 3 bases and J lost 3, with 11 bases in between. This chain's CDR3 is CASSFPFSYTEAFF. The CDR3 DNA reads TGTGCCAGCAGCTTCCCCTTTTCGTACACTGAAGCTTTCTTT.

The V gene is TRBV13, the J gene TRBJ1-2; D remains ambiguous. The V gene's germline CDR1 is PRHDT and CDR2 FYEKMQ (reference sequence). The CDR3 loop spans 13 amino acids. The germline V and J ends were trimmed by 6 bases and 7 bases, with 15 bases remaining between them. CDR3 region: CASRAGREPGYTF. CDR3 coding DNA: TGTGCCAGCAGGGCCGGCCGGGAGCCTGGCTACACCTTC. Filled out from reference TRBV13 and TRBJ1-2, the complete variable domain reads AAGVIQSPRHLIKEKRETATLKCYPIPRHDTVYWYQQGPGQDPQFLISFYEKMQSDKGSIPDRFSAQQFSDYHSELNMSSLELGDSALYFCASRAGREPGYTFGSGTRLTVV.

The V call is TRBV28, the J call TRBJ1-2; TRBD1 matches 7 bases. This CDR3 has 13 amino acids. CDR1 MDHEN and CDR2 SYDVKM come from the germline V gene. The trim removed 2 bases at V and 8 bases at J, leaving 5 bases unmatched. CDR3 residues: CASSLDREQGYTF. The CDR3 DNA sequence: TGTGCCAGCAGTTTAGACAGGGAACAAGGCTACACCTTC.

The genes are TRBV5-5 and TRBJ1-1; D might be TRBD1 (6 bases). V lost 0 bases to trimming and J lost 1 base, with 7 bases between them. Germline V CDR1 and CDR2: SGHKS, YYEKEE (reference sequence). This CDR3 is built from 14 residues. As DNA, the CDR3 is TGTGCCAGCAGCTTGGCGGGACAGAACACTGAAGCTTTCTTT. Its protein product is CASSLAGQNTEAFF.

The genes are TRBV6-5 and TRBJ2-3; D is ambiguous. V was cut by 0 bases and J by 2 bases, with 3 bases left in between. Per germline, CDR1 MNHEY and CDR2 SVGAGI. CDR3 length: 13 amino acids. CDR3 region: CASSYSYTDTQYF. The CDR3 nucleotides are TGTGCCAGCAGTTACTCTTACACAGATACGCAGTATTTT.

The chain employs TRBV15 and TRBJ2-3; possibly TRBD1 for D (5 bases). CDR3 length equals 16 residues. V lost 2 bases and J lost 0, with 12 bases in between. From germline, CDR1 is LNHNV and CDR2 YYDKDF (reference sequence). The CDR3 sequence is CATSRSVTASTDTQYF. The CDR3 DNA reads TGTGCCACCAGCAGAAGCGTGACAGCTAGCACAGATACGCAGTATTTT.

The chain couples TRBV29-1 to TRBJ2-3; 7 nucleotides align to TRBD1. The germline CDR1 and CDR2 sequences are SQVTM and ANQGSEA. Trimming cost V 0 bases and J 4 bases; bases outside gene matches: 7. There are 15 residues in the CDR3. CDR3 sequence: CSVEDYRGGADTQYF. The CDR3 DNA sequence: TGCAGCGTTGAAGATTATAGAGGGGGCGCAGATACGCAGTATTTT.

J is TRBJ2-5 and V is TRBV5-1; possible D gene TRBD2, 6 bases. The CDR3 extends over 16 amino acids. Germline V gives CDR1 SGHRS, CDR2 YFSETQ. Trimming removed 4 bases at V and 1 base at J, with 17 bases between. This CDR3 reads CASSPEGSGAQETQYF. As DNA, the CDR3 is TGCGCCAGCAGCCCGGAGGGTAGCGGAGCCCAAGAGACCCAGTACTTC.

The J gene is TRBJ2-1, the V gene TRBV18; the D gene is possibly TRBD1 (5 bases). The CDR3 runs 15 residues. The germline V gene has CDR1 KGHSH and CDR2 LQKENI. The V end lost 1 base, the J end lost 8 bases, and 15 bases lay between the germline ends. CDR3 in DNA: TGTGCCAGCTCACCACTTAGGGGCGTCGGAGATGAGCAGTTCTTC. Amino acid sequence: CASSPLRGVGDEQFF. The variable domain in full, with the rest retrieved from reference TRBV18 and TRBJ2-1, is NAGVMQNPRHLVRRRGQEARLRCSPMKGHSHVYWYRQLPEEGLKFMVYLQKENIIDESGMPKERFSAEFPKEGPSILRIQQVVRGDSAAYFCASSPLRGVGDEQFFGPGTRLTVL.